This TCR beta chain was documented in a study of blood T cell repertoires in COVID-19. Trimming pared 1 base from V and 4 bases from J, leaving 9 bases between. The CDR3 contains 14 residues. Germline V gene sequence: CDR1 SGHDT, CDR2 YYEEEE. Method: immunoSEQ multiplex PCR; TCRdb's copy keeps in-frame clones and lacks some. The sample includes approximately 110,000 clones, around nine tenths of them seen just once. The rearrangement links TRBV5-6 to TRBJ1-3; D not certain. The sequencing sample was made of peripheral blood. The source is an older woman who had recovered from COVID-19. The CDR3 region has the DNA TGTGCCAGCAGCTTGATGGGAGCGGGAAACACCATATATTTT. The encoded protein is CASSLMGAGNTIYF. Full variable domain (outside the CDR3, taken from reference TRBV5-6 and TRBJ1-3): DAGVTQSPTHLIKTRGQQVTLRCSPKSGHDTVSWYQQALGQGPQFIFQYYEEEERQRGNFPDRFSGHQFPNYSSELNVNALLLGDSALYLCASSLMGAGNTIYFGEGSWLTVV.